This TCR beta chain was obtained from a study of shared clonotypes between healthy human individuals. Findings of the study overall: The study generally estimated greater richness for naive than memory subsets. Donors were few, which limited the genetic and exposure-history diversity represented.

The CDR3 length is 18 residues. Deletions cut 4 bases from V and 0 bases from J, with 22 bases between. Germline CDR1 MDHEN, CDR2 SYDVKM. As regards this clone: Its antigen remains unidentified.

Here immunoSEQ multiplex PCR was the method, and the copy in TCRdb shows in-frame clones only, minus some. The repertoire holds about 2,100,000 clones, under 95% seen once, with more than 1.5% in the top ten. CD45RO negativity and positive selection for CCR7 defined naive CD8 cells, a population that excluded terminally differentiated effector memory CD45RA+ cells. This clonotype was obtained from a man younger than 35 in good health. Some clones in this sample may be carry-over from other donors' samples. The rearrangement joins TRBV28 to TRBJ2-7, with a possible D match to TRBD2 (5 bases). The sample comprised naive CD8+ T cells from PBMCs. The CDR3: CASSSYSPNGGLSYEQYF. The CDR3 nucleotides are TGTGCCAGCAGTTCTTATAGCCCAAATGGCGGACTCTCCTACGAGCAGTACTTC.